Listed below are T cell receptor beta chains from one sample, sequenced in a study of T cells expressing NK-cell markers. Reanalyzing the 5' RACE reads, TCRdb keeps one entry per CDR3 protein, without DNA. The sample has approximately 110,000 distinct CDR3 sequences. Sequencing used blood T cells: a sorted CD56 or NKG2C T cell subset, CD4+ or CD8+ T cells, or bulk PBMC T cells (not recorded which). These receptors were collected from a woman between 18 and 70 years old in good health. The CDR3 runs from the conserved cysteine through the conserved F or W.

>TRBV10-3|TRBJ2-5
CAISEGFTSVGETQYF
>TRBV20-1|TRBJ2-1
CSARDHRGDGGQFF
>TRBV20-1|TRBJ2-7
CSATRAGEQYF
>TRBV9|TRBJ2-1
CASSSRTSGGDNEQFF
>TRBV4-1|TRBJ1-5
CASSQGPGSGNQPQHF
>TRBV15|TRBJ2-5
CATSRGAGIEETQYF
>TRBV6-2/TRBV6-3|TRBJ2-7
CASSYPGAGEQYF
>TRBV25-1|TRBJ2-5
CASSDLGGVQETQYF
>TRBV7-6|TRBJ2-7
CASSLGPREQYF
>TRBV6-1|TRBJ2-3
CASSLGLAVRTDTQYF
>TRBV12-3/TRBV12-4|TRBJ2-3
CASSLYRPGADTQYF
>TRBV5-4|TRBJ2-2
CASSSVPGLDGELFF
>TRBV20-1|TRBJ2-3
CSATSPRGGDTSTDTQYF
>TRBV12-3/TRBV12-4|TRBJ1-5
CASSTGTAQPQHF
>TRBV5-5|TRBJ2-1
CASSSYLTSGSVDEQFF
>TRBV21-1|TRBJ2-7
CASSKGRGGPPYEQYF
>TRBV12-3/TRBV12-4|TRBJ2-2
CASSSLIGLNTGELFF
>TRBV6-2/TRBV6-3|TRBJ2-1
CASSSTSYYYNEQFF
>TRBV27|TRBJ1-4
CASSLSIGQLRNEKLFF
>TRBV5-5|TRBJ1-6
CASSPGGDNNSPLHF
>TRBV20-1|TRBJ2-7
CSASYLAGAREQYF
>TRBV12-3/TRBV12-4|TRBJ2-7
CASRGAYYEQYF
>TRBV12-3/TRBV12-4|TRBJ2-3
CASHEGWGTDTQYF
>TRBV28|TRBJ2-5
CASSPRGTDQETQYF
>TRBV11-2|TRBJ2-1
CASSSETGKNEQFF
>TRBV20-1|TRBJ2-1
CSARGLAADLSYNEQFF
>TRBV7-9|TRBJ1-4
CASSSTGNEKLFF
>TRBV20-1|TRBJ2-1
CSAHPGSYNEQFF
>TRBV29-1|TRBJ2-5
CSVEEGVGMVYETQYF
>TRBV29-1|TRBJ1-2
CSVLSENYGYTF
>TRBV19|TRBJ2-7
CASTAGTGGYEQYF
>TRBV11-2|TRBJ2-1
CASSTIYPGTRTYDEQFF
>TRBV7-9|TRBJ1-2
CASSLDYTENFTF
>TRBV20-1|TRBJ2-3
CSARSGRSTDTQYF
>TRBV11-2|TRBJ2-5
CASSPPGARETQYF
>TRBV7-9|TRBJ2-7
CASSFGQGTENEQYF
>TRBV11-3|TRBJ2-1
CASSRTSGGGNEQFF
>TRBV4-2|TRBJ2-3
CASSQDGIMAGGTDTQYF
>TRBV10-3|TRBJ2-4
CAISEGTVAKNIQYF
>TRBV12-3/TRBV12-4|TRBJ1-2
CASTVGSNYGYTF
>TRBV30|TRBJ2-1
CAWGGGMGHNEQFF
>TRBV12-3/TRBV12-4|TRBJ2-5
CASSLSRSGATQYF
>TRBV19|TRBJ2-3
CASAPWGGPDTQYF
>TRBV4-3|TRBJ1-3
CASSQDKFLWLGNTIYF
>TRBV4-3|TRBJ2-1
CASSQDGPLGSYNEQFF
>TRBV7-8|TRBJ2-2
CASRPRAGPTGELFF
>TRBV4-3|TRBJ2-2
CASREGVNTGELFF
>TRBV12-3/TRBV12-4|TRBJ2-2
CASSLGGGNTGELFF